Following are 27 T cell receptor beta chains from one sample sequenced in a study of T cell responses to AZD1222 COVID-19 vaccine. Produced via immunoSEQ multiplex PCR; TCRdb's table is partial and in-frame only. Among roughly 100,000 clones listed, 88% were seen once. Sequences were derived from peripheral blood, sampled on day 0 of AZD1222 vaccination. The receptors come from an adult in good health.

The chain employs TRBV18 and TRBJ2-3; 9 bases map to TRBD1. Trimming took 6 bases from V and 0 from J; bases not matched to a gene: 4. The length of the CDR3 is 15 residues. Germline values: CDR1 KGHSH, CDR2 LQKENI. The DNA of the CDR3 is TGTGCCAGCTCGGGACAGGGATTGAGCACAGATACGCAGTATTTT. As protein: CASSGQGLSTDTQYF.

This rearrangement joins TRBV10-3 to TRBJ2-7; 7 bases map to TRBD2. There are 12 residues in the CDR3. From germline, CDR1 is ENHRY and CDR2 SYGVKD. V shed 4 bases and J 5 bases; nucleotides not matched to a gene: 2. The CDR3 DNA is TGTGCCATCAGTGGGGACTACCACGAGCAGTACTTC. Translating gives CAISGDYHEQYF.

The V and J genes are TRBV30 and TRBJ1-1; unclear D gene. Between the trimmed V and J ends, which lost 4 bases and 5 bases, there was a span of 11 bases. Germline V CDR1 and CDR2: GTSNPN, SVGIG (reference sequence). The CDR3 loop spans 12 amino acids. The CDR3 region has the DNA TGTGCCTGGACGCCCACGGGAACTGAAGCTTTCTTT. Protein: CAWTPTGTEAFF. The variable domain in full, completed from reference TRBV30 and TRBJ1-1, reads SQTIHQWPATLVQPVGSPLSLECTVEGTSNPNLYWYRQAAGRGLQLLFYSVGIGQISSEVPQNLSASRPQDRQFILSSKKLLLSDSGFYLCAWTPTGTEAFFGQGTRLTVV.

CDR3: CASSVRGPEAFF. CDR3 in DNA: TGTGCCAGCAGTGTTAGGGGGCCTGAAGCTTTCTTT. V is TRBV2 and J is TRBJ1-1, with 7 bases matching TRBD1. The J segment lost 6 bases and the V segment lost 4 bases, leaving 2 bases of the junction unmatched. From germline, CDR1 is SNHLY and CDR2 FYNNEI. The CDR3 runs to 12 residues.

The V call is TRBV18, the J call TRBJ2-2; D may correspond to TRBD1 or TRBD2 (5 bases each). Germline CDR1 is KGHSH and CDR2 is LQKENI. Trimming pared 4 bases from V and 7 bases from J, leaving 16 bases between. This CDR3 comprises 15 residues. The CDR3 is CASSRNGAGSGELFF. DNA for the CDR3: TGTGCCAGCTCACGGAACGGGGCAGGCAGCGGGGAGCTGTTTTTT.

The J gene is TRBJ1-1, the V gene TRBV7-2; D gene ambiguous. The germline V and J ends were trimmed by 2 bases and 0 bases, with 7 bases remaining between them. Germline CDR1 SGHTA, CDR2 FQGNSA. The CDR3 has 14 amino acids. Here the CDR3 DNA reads TGTGCCAGCAGCTTATCGGGGATGAACACTGAAGCTTTCTTT. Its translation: CASSLSGMNTEAFF.

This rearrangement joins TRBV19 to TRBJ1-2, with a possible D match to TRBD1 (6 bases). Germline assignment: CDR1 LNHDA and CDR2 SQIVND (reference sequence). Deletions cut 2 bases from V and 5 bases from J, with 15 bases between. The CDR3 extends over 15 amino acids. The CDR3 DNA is TGTGCCAGTAGTATATTGGACAGCTCGGGGTATGGCTACACCTTC. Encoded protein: CASSILDSSGYGYTF. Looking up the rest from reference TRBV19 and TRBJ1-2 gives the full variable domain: DGGITQSPKYLFRKEGQNVTLSCEQNLNHDAMYWYRQDPGQGLRLIYYSQIVNDFQKGDIAEGYSVSREKKESFPLTVTSAQKNPTAFYLCASSILDSSGYGYTFGSGTRLTVV.

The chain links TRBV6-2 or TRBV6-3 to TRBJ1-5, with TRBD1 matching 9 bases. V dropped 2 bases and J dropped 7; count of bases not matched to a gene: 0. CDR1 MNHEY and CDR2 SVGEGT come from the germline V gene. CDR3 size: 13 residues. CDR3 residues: CASSYDRGQPQHF. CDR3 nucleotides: TGTGCCAGCAGTTACGACAGGGGGCAGCCCCAGCATTTT.

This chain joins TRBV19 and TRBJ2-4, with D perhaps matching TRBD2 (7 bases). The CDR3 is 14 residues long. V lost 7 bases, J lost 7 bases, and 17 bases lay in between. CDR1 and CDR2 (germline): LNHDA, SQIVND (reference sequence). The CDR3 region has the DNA TGTGCCAGTACCGAGGGGGGGGCGCAGAACATTCAGTACTTC. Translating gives CASTEGGAQNIQYF.

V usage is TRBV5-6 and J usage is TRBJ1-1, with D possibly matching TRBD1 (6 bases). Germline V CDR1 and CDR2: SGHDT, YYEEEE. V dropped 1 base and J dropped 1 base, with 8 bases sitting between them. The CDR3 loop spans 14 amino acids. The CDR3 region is CASSLRTANTEAFF. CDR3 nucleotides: TGTGCCAGCAGCTTGCGGACAGCGAACACTGAAGCTTTCTTT.

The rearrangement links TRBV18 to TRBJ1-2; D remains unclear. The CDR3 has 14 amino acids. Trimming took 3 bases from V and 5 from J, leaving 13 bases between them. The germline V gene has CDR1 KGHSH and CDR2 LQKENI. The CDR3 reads CASSPAGRSYGYTF. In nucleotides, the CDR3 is TGTGCCAGCTCACCGGCCGGTCGATCTTATGGCTACACCTTC.

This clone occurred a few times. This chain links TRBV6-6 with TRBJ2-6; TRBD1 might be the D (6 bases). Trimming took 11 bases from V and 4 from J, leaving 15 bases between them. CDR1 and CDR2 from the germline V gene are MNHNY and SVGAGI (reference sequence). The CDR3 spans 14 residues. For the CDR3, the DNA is TGTGCCCTACAGGGTCCGGCCGGGGCCAACGTCCTGACTTTC. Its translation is CALQGPAGANVLTF.

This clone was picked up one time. CDR3 in amino acids: CASSVVLAGGPEQYF. The DNA of the CDR3 is TGTGCCAGCAGCGTAGTTCTAGCGGGAGGGCCCGAGCAGTACTTC. The chain has TRBV9 and TRBJ2-7; the match to TRBD2 covers 12 bases. With V trimmed by 0 bases and J by 6 bases, 4 bases remained unmatched. CDR3 length equals 15 residues. From germline, CDR1 is SGDLS and CDR2 YYNGEE.

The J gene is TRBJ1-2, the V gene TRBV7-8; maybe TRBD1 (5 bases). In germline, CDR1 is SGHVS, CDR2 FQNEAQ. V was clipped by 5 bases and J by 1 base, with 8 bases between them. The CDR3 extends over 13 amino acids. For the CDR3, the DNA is TGTGCCAGCAGCCTAGGGGTTAACTATGGCTACACCTTC. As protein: CASSLGVNYGYTF.

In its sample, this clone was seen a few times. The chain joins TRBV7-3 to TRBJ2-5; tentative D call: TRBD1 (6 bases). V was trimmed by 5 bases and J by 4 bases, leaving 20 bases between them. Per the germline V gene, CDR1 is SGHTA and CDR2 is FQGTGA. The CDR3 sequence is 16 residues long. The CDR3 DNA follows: TGTGCCAGCAGCCCGACCGGGACAACAGTAACAGAGACCCAGTACTTC. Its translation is CASSPTGTTVTETQYF.

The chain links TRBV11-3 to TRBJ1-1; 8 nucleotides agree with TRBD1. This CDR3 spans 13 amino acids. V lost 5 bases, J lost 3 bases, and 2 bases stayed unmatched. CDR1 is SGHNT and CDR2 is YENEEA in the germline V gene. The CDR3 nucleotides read TGTGCCAGCAGCCAACAGGGGGACACTGAAGCTTTCTTT. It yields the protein CASSQQGDTEAFF.

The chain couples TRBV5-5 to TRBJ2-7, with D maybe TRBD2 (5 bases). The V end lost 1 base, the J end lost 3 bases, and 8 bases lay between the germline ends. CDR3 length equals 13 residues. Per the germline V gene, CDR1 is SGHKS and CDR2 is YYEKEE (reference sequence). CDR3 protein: CASSLSGYYEQYF. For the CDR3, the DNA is TGTGCCAGCAGCTTGTCGGGATACTACGAGCAGTACTTC.

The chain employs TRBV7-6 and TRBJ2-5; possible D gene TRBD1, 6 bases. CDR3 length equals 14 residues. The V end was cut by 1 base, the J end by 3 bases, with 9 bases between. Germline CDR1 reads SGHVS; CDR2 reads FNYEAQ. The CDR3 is CASSLGQAKETQYF. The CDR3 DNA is TGTGCCAGCAGCTTAGGACAGGCAAAAGAGACCCAGTACTTC. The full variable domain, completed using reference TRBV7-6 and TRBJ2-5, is GAGVSQSPRYKVTKRGQDVALRCDPISGHVSLYWYRQALGQGPEFLTYFNYEAQQDKSGLPNDRFSAERPEGSISTLTIQRTEQRDSAMYRCASSLGQAKETQYFGPGTRLLVL.

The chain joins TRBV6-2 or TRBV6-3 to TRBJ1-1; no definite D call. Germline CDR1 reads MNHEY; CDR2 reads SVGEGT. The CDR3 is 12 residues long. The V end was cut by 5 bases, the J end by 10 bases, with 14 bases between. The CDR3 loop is CASSRGQEVAFF. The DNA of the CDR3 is TGTGCCAGCAGTAGAGGGCAAGAGGTAGCTTTCTTT.

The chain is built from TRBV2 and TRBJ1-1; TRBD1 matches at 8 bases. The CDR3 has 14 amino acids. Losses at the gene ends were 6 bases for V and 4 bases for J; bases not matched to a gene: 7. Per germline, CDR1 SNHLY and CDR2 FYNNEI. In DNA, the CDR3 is TGTGCCAGCAGCTACAGGGGGTTGAGCACTGAAGCTTTCTTT. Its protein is CASSYRGLSTEAFF. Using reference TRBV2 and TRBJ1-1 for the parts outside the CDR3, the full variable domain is EPEVTQTPSHQVTQMGQEVILRCVPISNHLYFYWYRQILGQKVEFLVSFYNNEISEKSEIFDDQFSVERPDGSNFTLKIRSTKLEDSAMYFCASSYRGLSTEAFFGQGTRLTVV.

The CDR3 nucleotides read TGTGCCAGCAGTTCGTCAGGATGGCAGGTGAAGTATCGCAGCTCCTACGAGCAGTACTTC. This gives the protein CASSSSGWQVKYRSSYEQYF. V gene TRBV28 combines with J gene TRBJ2-7, with no clear D. V was pared by 4 bases and J by 0 bases, with 28 bases between. This CDR3 has 20 amino acids. In germline, CDR1 is MDHEN, CDR2 SYDVKM.

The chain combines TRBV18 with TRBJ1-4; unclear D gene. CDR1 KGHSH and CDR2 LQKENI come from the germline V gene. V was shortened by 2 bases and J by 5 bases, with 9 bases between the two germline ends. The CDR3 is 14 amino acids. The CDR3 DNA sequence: TGTGCCAGCTCACCATCTGAAGGAAATGAAAAACTGTTTTTT. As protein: CASSPSEGNEKLFF.

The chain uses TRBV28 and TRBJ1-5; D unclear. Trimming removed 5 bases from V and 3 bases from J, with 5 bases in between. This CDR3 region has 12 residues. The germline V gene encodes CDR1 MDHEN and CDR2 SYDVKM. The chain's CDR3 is CASSVNNQPQHF. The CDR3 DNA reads TGTGCCAGCAGTGTGAACAATCAGCCCCAGCATTTT.

CDR3 region: CASTKSWGSSEAFF. Written as DNA, the CDR3 is TGTGCCAGCACCAAAAGTTGGGGATCATCTGAAGCTTTCTTT. The chain uses TRBV25-1 and TRBJ1-1, with D unclear. This CDR3 is 14 amino acids long. The germline gives CDR1 MGHDK, CDR2 SYGVNS. The V gene lost 7 bases and the J gene lost 6 bases, with 18 bases spanning the gap.

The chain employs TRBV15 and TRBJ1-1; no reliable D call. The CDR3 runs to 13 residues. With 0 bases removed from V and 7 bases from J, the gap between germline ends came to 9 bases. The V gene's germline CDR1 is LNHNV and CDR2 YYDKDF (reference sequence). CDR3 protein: CATSRDPGSEAFF. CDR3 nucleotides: TGTGCCACCAGCAGAGATCCCGGCAGTGAAGCTTTCTTT.

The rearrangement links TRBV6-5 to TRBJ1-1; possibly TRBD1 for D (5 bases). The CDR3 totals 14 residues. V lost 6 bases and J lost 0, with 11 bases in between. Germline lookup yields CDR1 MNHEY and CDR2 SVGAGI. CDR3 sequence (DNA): TGTGCCAGCAGACGCCAGACAGTGAACACTGAAGCTTTCTTT. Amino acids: CASRRQTVNTEAFF.

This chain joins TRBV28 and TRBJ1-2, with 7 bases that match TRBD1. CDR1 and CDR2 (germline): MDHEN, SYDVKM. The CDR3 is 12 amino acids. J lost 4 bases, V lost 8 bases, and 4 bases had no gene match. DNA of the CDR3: TGTGCCAGCTTAACAGGGGTCTATGGCTACACCTTC. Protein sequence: CASLTGVYGYTF.